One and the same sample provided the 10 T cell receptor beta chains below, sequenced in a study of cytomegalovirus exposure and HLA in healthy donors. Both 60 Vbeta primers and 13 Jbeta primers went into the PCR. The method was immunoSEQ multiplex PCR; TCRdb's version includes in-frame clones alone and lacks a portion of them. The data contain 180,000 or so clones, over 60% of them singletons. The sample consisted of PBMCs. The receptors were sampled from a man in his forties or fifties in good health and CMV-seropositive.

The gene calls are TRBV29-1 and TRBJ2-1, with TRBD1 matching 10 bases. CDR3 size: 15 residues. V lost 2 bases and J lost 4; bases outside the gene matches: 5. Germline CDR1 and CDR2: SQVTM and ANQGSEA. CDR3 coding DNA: TGCAGCGTTGAAATCGACAGGGGGCATTACAATGAGCAGTTCTTC. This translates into CSVEIDRGHYNEQFF.

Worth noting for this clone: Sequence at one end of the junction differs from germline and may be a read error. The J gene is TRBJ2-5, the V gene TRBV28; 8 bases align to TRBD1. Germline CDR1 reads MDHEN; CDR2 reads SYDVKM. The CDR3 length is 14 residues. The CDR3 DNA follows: TGTGTCAGCAGTTGGACAGGGTTTGGGGAGACCCAGTACTTC. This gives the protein CVSSWTGFGETQYF.

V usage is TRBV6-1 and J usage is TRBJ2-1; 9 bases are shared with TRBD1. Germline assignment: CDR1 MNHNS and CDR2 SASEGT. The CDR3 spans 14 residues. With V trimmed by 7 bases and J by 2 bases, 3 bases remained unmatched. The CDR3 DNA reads TGTGCCAGCACGGGACAGGGAACCTACAATGAGCAGTTCTTC. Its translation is CASTGQGTYNEQFF.

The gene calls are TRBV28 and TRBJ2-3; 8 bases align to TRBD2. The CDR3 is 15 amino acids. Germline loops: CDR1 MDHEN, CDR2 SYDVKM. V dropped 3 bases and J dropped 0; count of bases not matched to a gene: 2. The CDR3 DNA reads TGTGCCAGCAGTTTCGGGGGGGGTAGCACAGATACGCAGTATTTT. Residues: CASSFGGGSTDTQYF. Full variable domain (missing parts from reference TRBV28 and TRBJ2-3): DVKVTQSSRYLVKRTGEKVFLECVQDMDHENMFWYRQDPGLGLRLIYFSYDVKMKEKGDIPEGYSVSREKKERFSLILESASTNQTSMYLCASSFGGGSTDTQYFGPGTRLTVL.

DNA of the CDR3: TGTGCCAGCAGTGCCTTACAGGGGGGAGGTTACGAGCAGTACTTC. Translating gives CASSALQGGGYEQYF. The V and J genes are TRBV6-5 and TRBJ2-7; 8 bases align to TRBD1. This CDR3 spans 15 amino acids. The V and J ends lost 5 bases and 4 bases, in that order; junction bases with no gene match: 10. Germline V lookup: CDR1 MNHEY, CDR2 SVGAGI.

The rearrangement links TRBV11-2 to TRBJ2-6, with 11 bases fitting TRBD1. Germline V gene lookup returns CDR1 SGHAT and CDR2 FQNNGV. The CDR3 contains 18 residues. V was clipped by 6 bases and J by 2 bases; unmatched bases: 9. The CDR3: CASRQGQGASTGANVLTF. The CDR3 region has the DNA TGTGCCAGCAGACAAGGACAGGGGGCTAGCACTGGGGCCAACGTCCTGACTTTC.

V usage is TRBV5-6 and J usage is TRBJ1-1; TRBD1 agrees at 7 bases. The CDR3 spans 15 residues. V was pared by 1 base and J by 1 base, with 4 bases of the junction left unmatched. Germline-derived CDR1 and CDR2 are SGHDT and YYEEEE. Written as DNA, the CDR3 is TGTGCCAGCAGCTTGTTGGGACAGAGGAACACTGAAGCTTTCTTT. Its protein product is CASSLLGQRNTEAFF.

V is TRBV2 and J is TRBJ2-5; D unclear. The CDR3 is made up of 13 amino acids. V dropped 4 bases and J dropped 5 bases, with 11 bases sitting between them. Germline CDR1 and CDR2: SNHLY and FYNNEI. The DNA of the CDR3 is TGTGCCAGCAGTGGAGGTAGCTCTGAGACCCAGTACTTC. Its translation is CASSGGSSETQYF.

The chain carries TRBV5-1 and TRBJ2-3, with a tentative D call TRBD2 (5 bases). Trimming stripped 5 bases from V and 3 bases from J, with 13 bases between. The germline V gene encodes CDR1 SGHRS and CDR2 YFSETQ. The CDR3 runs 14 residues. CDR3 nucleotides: TGCGCCAGCAGTGGAGGTTTTGAAACAGATACGCAGTATTTT. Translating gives CASSGGFETDTQYF.

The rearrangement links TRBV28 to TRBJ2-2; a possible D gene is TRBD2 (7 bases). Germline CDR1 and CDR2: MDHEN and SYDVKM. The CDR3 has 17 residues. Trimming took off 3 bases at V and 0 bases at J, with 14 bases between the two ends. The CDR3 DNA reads TGTGCCAGCAGTTTTTCCCCGGGGGGCACGAACACCGGGGAGCTGTTTTTT. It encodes CASSFSPGGTNTGELFF.